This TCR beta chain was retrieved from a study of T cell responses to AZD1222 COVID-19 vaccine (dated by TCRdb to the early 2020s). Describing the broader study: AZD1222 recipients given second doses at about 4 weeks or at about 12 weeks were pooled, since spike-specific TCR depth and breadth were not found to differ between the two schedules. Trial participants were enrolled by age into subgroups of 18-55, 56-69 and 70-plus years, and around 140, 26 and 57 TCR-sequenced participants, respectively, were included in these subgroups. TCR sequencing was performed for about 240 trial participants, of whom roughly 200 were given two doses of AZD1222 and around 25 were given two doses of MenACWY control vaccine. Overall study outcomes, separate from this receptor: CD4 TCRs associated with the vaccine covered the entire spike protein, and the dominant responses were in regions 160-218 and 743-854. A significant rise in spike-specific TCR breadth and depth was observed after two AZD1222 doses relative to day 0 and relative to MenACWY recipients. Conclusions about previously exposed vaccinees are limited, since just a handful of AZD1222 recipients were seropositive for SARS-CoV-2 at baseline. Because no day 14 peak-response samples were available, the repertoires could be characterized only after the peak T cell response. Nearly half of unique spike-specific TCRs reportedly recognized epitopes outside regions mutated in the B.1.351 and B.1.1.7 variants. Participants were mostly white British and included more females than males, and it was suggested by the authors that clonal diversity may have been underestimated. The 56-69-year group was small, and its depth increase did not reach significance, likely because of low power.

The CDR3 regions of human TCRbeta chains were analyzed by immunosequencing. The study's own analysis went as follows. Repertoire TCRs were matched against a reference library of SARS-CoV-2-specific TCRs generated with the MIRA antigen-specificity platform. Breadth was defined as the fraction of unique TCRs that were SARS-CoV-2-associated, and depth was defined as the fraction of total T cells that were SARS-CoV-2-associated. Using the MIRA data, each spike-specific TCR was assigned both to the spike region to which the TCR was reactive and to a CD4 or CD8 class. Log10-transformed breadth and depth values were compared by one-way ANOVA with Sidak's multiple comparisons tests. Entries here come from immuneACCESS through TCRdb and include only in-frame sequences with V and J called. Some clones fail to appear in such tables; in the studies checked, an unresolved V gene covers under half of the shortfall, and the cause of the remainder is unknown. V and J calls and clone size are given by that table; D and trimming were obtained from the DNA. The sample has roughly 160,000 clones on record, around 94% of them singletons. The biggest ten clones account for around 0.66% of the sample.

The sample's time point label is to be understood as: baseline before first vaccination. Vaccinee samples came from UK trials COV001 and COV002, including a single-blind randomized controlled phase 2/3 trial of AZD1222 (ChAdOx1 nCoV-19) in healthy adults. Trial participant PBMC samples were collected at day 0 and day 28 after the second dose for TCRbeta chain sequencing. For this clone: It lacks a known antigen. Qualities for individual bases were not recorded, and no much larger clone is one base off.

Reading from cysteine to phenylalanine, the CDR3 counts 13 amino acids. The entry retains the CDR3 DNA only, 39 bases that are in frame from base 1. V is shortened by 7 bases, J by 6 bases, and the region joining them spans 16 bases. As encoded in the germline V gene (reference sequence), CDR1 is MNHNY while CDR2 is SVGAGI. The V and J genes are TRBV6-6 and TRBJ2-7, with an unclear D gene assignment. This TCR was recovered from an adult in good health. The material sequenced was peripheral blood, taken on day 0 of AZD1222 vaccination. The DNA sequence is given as TGTGCCAGCACCCCCGCCCGATCGGGCGAGCAGTACTTC. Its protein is CASTPARSGEQYF.